The source of this T cell receptor (beta chain) is a study of beta chain features in type 1 diabetes. J was trimmed by 0 bases and V by 4 bases; bases with no gene match: 5. Germline assignment: CDR1 SGHRS and CDR2 YFSETQ. CDR3 length equals 15 residues. The entirety of the isolated RNA underwent reverse transcription, so expressed TCRB transcripts were sequenced. Using immunoSEQ multiplex PCR, the repertoire was profiled, and TCRdb retains in-frame clones only, with some absent. The table lists nearly 250,000 clones, 13% to 15% of them singletons. The sequence came from a woman between 35 and 50 years old in good health. The chain has TRBV5-1 and TRBJ2-3, with TRBD1 matching 7 bases. The sequenced material came from naive CD4+ T cells from blood. CDR3 sequence: CASSAQGQSTDTQYF. CDR3 sequence (DNA): TGCGCCAGCAGCGCCCAGGGACAGAGCACAGATACGCAGTATTTT.